These T cell receptor beta chains were read from a single sample in a study of human T cells and chemical hapten exposure. TCRdb itself ran the RACE reads through MiXCR, one entry per CDR3 protein. The sample consists of about 84,000 distinct CDR3 sequences, 10% to 11% of them appearing once. The sample was whole blood, taken in connection with sensitization to the hapten diphenylcyclopropenone (DPC). Receptors were obtained from a woman in her forties or fifties with alopecia areata. Some clones in this sample may be carry-over from other donors' samples. Each CDR3 is given without its conserved first and last residue. D genes are given only for firm matches. Expanded clones get a size class; other rows say once, few or many, or leave the size out.

D gene: TRBD2; clone size: -; V gene: TRBV3-1; CDR3 protein: ASSRTSGTDTQY
D gene: -; clone size: few; V gene: TRBV4-1; CDR3 protein: ASSQDPKSLGLISYEQY
D gene: TRBD1; clone size: many; V gene: TRBV6-5; CDR3 protein: ASSFPKVAAGTGGTYEQF
D gene: -; clone size: many; V gene: TRBV12-3/TRBV12-4; CDR3 protein: ASSPVQGFAEAF
D gene: -; clone size: many; V gene: TRBV12-3/TRBV12-4; CDR3 protein: ASSRIRGPLRDTQY
D gene: -; clone size: many; V gene: TRBV7-3; CDR3 protein: ASSLKASSTGELF
D gene: -; clone size: many; V gene: TRBV5-1; CDR3 protein: ASSPDWTNEQF
D gene: TRBD2; clone size: many; V gene: TRBV7-3; CDR3 protein: ASSLRPGGASGNTGELF
D gene: TRBD2; clone size: -; V gene: TRBV29-1; CDR3 protein: SVPRQGGSDTQF
D gene: -; clone size: many; V gene: TRBV9; CDR3 protein: ASSPRTLPNYGYT
D gene: -; clone size: many; V gene: TRBV5-1; CDR3 protein: ASSPSSDPDSYNEQF
D gene: -; clone size: -; V gene: TRBV6-2/TRBV6-3; CDR3 protein: ASSYLEVSNTGELF